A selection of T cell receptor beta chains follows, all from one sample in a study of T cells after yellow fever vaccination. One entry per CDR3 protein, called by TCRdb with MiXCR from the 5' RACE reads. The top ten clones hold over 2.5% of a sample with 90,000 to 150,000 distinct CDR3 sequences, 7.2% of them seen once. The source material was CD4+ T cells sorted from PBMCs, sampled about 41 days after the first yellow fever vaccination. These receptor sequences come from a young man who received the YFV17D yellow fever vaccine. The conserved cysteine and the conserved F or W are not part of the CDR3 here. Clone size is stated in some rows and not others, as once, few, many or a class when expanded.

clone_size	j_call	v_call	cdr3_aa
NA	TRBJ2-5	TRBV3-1	ASTPTSREENQY
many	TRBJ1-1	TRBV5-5	ASSLVVGDTEAF
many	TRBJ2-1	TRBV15	ATRPGTATLVSSYNEQF
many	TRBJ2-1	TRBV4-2	ASSQDGRQEV
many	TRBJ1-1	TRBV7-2	ASSSYTGSEAF
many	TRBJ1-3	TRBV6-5	ASSSRGFSGNTIY
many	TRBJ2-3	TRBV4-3	ASSLNVWGAPDTQY
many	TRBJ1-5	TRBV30	AFDRGLDQPQH
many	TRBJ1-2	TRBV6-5	VSSYRGPDYGYT
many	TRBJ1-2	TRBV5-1	ASSLAQGEGYT
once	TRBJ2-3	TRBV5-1	ASSLVGPPDTQY
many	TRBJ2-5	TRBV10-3	AIRINEETQY
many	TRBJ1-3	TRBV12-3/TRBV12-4	ASSPDRLGNTIY
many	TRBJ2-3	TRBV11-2	ASSFPRGSSTDTQY
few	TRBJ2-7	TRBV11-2	ASSLGEDAYSYEQY
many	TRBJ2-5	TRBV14	ASSQVGRGSQETQY
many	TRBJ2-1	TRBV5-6	ASSSALAGGRERSYNEQF
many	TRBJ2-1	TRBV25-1	ASSEWGKGAFYNEQF
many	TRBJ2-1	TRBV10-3	AISELDEQF
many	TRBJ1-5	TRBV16	ASSQSGGAGQPQH
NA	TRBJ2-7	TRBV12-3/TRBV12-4	ASSLTEYEQY
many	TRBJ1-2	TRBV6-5	ASSYTDGTGYT
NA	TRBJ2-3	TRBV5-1	ASSFGAATDTQY
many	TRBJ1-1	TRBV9	ASSPRLGGSTEAF
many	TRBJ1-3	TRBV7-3	ASSRTGSGNTIY
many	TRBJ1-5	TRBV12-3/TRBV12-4	ASRPGRNNQPQH
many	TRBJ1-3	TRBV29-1	SVEQGAGNTIY
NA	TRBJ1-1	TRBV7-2	ASSQQGTMNTEAF
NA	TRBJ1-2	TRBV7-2	ASSLSRGSYGYT
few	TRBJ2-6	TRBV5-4	ASSSPGEAGANVLT
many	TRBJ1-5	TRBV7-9	ASRLGLGQPQH
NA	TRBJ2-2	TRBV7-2	ASSLVWGQAGELF
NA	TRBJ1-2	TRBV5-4	ASRPPASVYGYT
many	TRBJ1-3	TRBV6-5	ASRPDGIYSGNTIY
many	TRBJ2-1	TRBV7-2	ASSLTQAGGYNEQF
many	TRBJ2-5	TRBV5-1	ASSLGTTKETQY
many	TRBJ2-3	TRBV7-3	ASSPGGTDTQY
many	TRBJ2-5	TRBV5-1	ASELAGGETQY
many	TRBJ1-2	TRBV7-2	ASSPYTLYGYT
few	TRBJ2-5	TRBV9	ASSVGGGETQY
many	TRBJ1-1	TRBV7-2	ASRYSGTVNTEAF
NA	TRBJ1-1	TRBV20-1	SAGRGVEAF
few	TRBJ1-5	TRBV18	ASSRGRINQPQH
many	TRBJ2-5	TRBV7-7	ASSSGGFLETQY